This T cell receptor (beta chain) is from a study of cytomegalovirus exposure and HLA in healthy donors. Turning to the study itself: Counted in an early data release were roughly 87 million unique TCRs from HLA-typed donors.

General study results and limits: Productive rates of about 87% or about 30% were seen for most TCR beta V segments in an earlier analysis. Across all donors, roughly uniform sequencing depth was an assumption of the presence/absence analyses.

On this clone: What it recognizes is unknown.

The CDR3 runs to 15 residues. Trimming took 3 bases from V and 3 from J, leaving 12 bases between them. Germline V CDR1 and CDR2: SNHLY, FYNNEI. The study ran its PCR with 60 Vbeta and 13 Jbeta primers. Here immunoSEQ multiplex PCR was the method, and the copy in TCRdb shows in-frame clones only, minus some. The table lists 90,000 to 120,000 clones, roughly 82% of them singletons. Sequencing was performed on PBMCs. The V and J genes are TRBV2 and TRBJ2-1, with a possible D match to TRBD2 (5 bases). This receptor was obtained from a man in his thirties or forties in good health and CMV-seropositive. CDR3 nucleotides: TGTGCCAGCAGTGATCCGGGATCGTTCTACAATGAGCAGTTCTTC. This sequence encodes CASSDPGSFYNEQFF.